This is a list of T cell receptor beta chains from one sample in a study of shared clonotypes between healthy human individuals. Only in-frame clones appear in the TCRdb table, and some are missing; sequencing was by immunoSEQ multiplex PCR. The table shows roughly 890,000 clones, with 90% to 95% occurring only once. The specimen was naive CD8+ T cells sorted from blood. The receptor set was obtained from a man aged 25-40 years in good health. The conserved cysteine and the conserved F or W are not part of the CDR3 here.

v_call,j_call,cdr3_aa
TRBV27,TRBJ2-1,ASSPQESYNEQF
TRBV19,TRBJ2-7,ASSSGQGPTDSYEQY
TRBV30,TRBJ2-4,AWEKWSGIQY
TRBV4-1,TRBJ1-5,ASSQGGQGSSNQPQH
TRBV5-4,TRBJ2-7,ASSLRGVEQY
TRBV4-1,TRBJ2-7,ASSHSIRNEQY
TRBV9,TRBJ2-1,ASSVGIATYNEQF
TRBV6-1,TRBJ2-7,ASSEAGSGYYEQY
TRBV10-1,TRBJ1-1,ASSAVTNTEAF
TRBV7-6,TRBJ1-1,ASSLDKTNTEAF
TRBV4-3,TRBJ1-1,ASSQDGGLNTEAF
TRBV14,TRBJ2-7,ASSQETSGIVEQY
TRBV25-1,TRBJ1-1,ASSDQGGTEAF
TRBV7-9,TRBJ2-3,ASSPEVDTQY
TRBV28,TRBJ1-1,ATGEDTEAF
TRBV28,TRBJ1-5,ASSLRVDSNQPQH
TRBV15,TRBJ2-1,ATSILANEQF
TRBV11-2,TRBJ2-7,ASTQGTPTYEQY
TRBV27,TRBJ2-3,ASSLLRTGILTDTQY
TRBV7-9,TRBJ2-5,ASSLRREPQETQY
TRBV21-1,TRBJ2-1,ASSALASPYNEQF
TRBV9,TRBJ2-1,ASSAPARHNEQF
TRBV7-2,TRBJ1-2,ASSGPARGENYGYT
TRBV27,TRBJ2-3,ASSLGSSANTDTQY
TRBV5-1,TRBJ1-1,ASRNTDGYTEAF
TRBV10-1,TRBJ2-3,ASSAERGLTDTQY